Listed here are 18 T cell receptor beta chains from one sample, sequenced in a study of radiotherapy plus CTLA-4 blockade in lung cancer. Data came from immunoSEQ multiplex PCR; TCRdb stores just in-frame clones and leaves some out. The table includes 60,000 or so clones, 75% to 85% detected once. This sample comprised peripheral blood, obtained from a patient treated with radiotherapy plus ipilimumab. The receptors derive from a human donor with non-small cell lung cancer who had a partial response to radiotherapy plus ipilimumab.

The rearrangement uses TRBV4-1 and TRBJ2-1; 11 bases align to TRBD2. The trim removed 3 bases at V and 9 bases at J, leaving 4 bases unmatched. This CDR3 has 14 amino acids. Germline V gene data show CDR1 as MGHRA and CDR2 as YSYEKL. In nucleotides, the CDR3 is TGCGCCAGCAGCCATACTAGCGGGGGTAGTGAGCAGTTCTTC. Translating it yields CASSHTSGGSEQFF.

The CDR3 loop is CASSHRGPEAFF. CDR3 DNA sequence: TGTGCCAGCAGCCACAGGGGTCCTGAAGCTTTCTTT. The chain is built from TRBV7-2 and TRBJ1-1, with 7 bases lining up with TRBD1. Germline-derived CDR1 and CDR2 are SGHTA and FQGNSA. J lost 6 bases, V lost 5 bases, and 3 bases had no gene match. The CDR3 sequence is 12 residues long.

The chain is built from TRBV7-9 and TRBJ1-1; D is ambiguous. The length of the CDR3 is 11 residues. Germline V CDR1 and CDR2: SEHNR, FQNEAQ (reference sequence). V lost 3 bases to trimming and J lost 3 bases, with 2 bases between them. The CDR3: CASSFDTEAFF. The CDR3 coding sequence is TGTGCCAGCAGCTTCGACACTGAAGCTTTCTTT.

CDR3 sequence: CASSLERSRGRKSYEQYF. In DNA form, the CDR3 reads TGTGCCAGCAGCTTAGAAAGGTCCAGGGGGCGAAAGTCCTACGAGCAGTACTTC. V is TRBV11-2 and J is TRBJ2-7, with 8 bases identical to TRBD1. Germline CDR1 and CDR2: SGHAT and FQNNGV. V was clipped by 0 bases and J by 1 base; unmatched bases: 11. The CDR3 is made up of 18 amino acids.

This clone has a handful of counts. The chain carries TRBV2 and TRBJ1-1, with unresolved D. CDR1 and CDR2 (germline): SNHLY, FYNNEI. The CDR3 runs 13 residues. Trimming removed 4 bases from V and 4 bases from J, with 10 bases in between. CDR3 sequence: CASSVGQSTEAFF. As DNA, the CDR3 is TGTGCCAGCAGTGTTGGGCAAAGCACTGAAGCTTTCTTT.

The rearrangement joins TRBV7-3 to TRBJ2-2, with TRBD1 as a possible D gene (5 bases). The CDR3 extends over 15 amino acids. Trimming removed 1 base at V and 3 bases at J, with 9 bases between. Germline CDR1 and CDR2: SGHTA and FQGTGA. CDR3 DNA: TGTGCCAGCAGCTTAAACAGGCTTGACACCGGGGAGCTGTTTTTT. Translated, it gives CASSLNRLDTGELFF.

The V gene is TRBV6-5, the J gene TRBJ1-1, with D possibly being TRBD1 (6 bases). The germline CDR1 and CDR2 sequences are MNHEY and SVGAGI. The CDR3 totals 12 residues. Trimming took off 2 bases at V and 8 bases at J, with 9 bases between the two ends. CDR3 sequence: CASSYAGGEAFF. CDR3 coding DNA: TGTGCCAGCAGTTACGCGGGGGGCGAAGCTTTCTTT.

Of note for this clone: This specimen includes other DNA sequences encoding the same CDR3. The V gene is TRBV9, the J gene TRBJ2-3; D might be TRBD2 (6 bases). The CDR3 runs to 14 residues. Germline V gene lookup returns CDR1 SGDLS and CDR2 YYNGEE. V lost 0 bases and J 2 bases, leaving 7 bases between the germline ends. CDR3 amino acids: CASSVGGVTDTQYF. The CDR3 nucleotides are TGTGCCAGCAGCGTAGGCGGGGTCACAGATACGCAGTATTTT.

This clone has more than one count but fewer than ten. The rearrangement links TRBV6-5 to TRBJ2-2; 8 nucleotides line up with TRBD1. CDR3 length: 14 amino acids. Germline V CDR1 and CDR2: MNHEY, SVGAGI. Trimming cost V 5 bases and J 4 bases; bases outside gene matches: 3. CDR3 nucleotides: TGTGCCAGCAGTACAGGACAGGGCACCGGGGAGCTGTTTTTT. Amino acid sequence: CASSTGQGTGELFF.

The rearrangement links TRBV5-1 to TRBJ2-2, with TRBD2 matching 14 bases. Germline CDR1 is SGHRS and CDR2 is YFSETQ. The CDR3 extends over 19 amino acids. J was trimmed by 6 bases and V by 2 bases; bases with no gene match: 12. The CDR3 reads CASSLRKTSGGAGAGELFF. The CDR3 nucleotides are TGCGCCAGCAGCTTACGAAAGACTAGCGGGGGGGCCGGCGCCGGGGAGCTGTTTTTT.

V and J are TRBV19 and TRBJ2-3; TRBD2 might be the D (5 bases). The CDR3 runs to 13 residues. Germline assignment: CDR1 LNHDA and CDR2 SQIVND (reference sequence). V lost 3 bases and J 4 bases, leaving 8 bases between the germline ends. CDR3: CASSIASSDTQYF. The CDR3 region has the DNA TGTGCCAGTAGTATTGCTAGCTCAGATACGCAGTATTTT.

The V call is TRBV29-1, the J call TRBJ2-1, with 8 bases that match TRBD1. Germline V CDR1 and CDR2: SQVTM, ANQGSEA. J was trimmed by 10 bases and V by 3 bases; bases with no gene match: 5. The CDR3 extends over 12 amino acids. The CDR3: CSVDNRGYEQFF. The CDR3 DNA reads as TGCAGCGTTGACAACAGGGGGTACGAGCAGTTCTTC.

The rearrangement joins TRBV7-9 to TRBJ2-3, with TRBD2 matching 9 bases. This CDR3 spans 17 amino acids. V lost 5 bases and J lost 2; bases outside the gene matches: 11. Germline V gives CDR1 SEHNR, CDR2 FQNEAQ (reference sequence). DNA for the CDR3: TGTGCCAGCAGCCAGAATGAGGGACTAGCAAACACAGATACGCAGTATTTT. This translates into CASSQNEGLANTDTQYF.

This clone was picked up a small number of times. This chain connects TRBV6-1 to TRBJ2-2, with a possible D match to TRBD1 (5 bases). V lost 7 bases and J 5 bases, leaving 14 bases between the germline ends. Germline CDR1 MNHNS, CDR2 SASEGT. CDR3 length equals 14 residues. The CDR3 DNA reads as TGTGCCAGCAATCCAGGGTTTAGGACCGGGGAGCTGTTTTTT. Protein product: CASNPGFRTGELFF.

The V and J genes are TRBV6-5 and TRBJ1-2, with 8 nucleotides matching TRBD1. V dropped 6 bases and J dropped 7; count of bases not matched to a gene: 10. This CDR3 comprises 14 residues. CDR1 is MNHEY, CDR2 SVGAGI, per germline. CDR3 loop: CASSRGQGTAGYTF. Here the CDR3 DNA reads TGTGCCAGCAGCCGAGGACAGGGAACCGCTGGCTACACCTTC.

This chain links TRBV13 with TRBJ1-6, with D maybe TRBD1 (6 bases). V lost 5 bases, J lost 1 base, and 12 bases lay in between. The CDR3 is made up of 16 amino acids. From germline, CDR1 is PRHDT and CDR2 FYEKMQ (reference sequence). CDR3 in amino acids: CASSQGRGSYNSPLHF. CDR3 nucleotides: TGTGCCAGCAGCCAGGGGAGGGGGTCCTATAATTCACCCCTCCACTTT.

The chain joins TRBV6-5 to TRBJ2-7; possible D gene TRBD2, 6 bases. The germline gives CDR1 MNHEY, CDR2 SVGAGI. The CDR3 is 15 amino acids. Between the trimmed V and J ends, which lost 5 bases and 0 bases, there was a span of 14 bases. The CDR3 is CASSPGTLSSYEQYF. In DNA, the CDR3 is TGTGCCAGCAGTCCGGGGACTCTCAGCTCCTACGAGCAGTACTTC.

The chain is built from TRBV2 and TRBJ2-1; 8 bases line up with TRBD2. CDR3 length: 16 amino acids. Germline CDR1 SNHLY, CDR2 FYNNEI. V lost 1 base and J lost 3; bases outside the gene matches: 5. DNA of the CDR3: TGTGCCAGCAGTGAAGTGGCGGGGGGTTTCTACAATGAGCAGTTCTTC. Encoded protein: CASSEVAGGFYNEQFF.